Presented here are 23 T cell receptor beta chains from one specimen sequenced in a study of Graves' ophthalmopathy and Graves' hyperthyroidism. Amplified material comprised TCR beta CDR3 regions derived from RNA transcripts. HTBI primers were used in a first-round RT-PCR, which preceded a second-round multiplex PCR. TCRdb passed the multiplex PCR reads through MiXCR, listing each CDR3 protein once. Of hundreds of thousands of distinct CDR3 sequences in the sample, about 20% were seen once. Sequencing input: peripheral blood. The receptors stem from a woman in her late teens or twenties with stable Graves' hyperthyroidism. Some clones in this sample may be carry-over from other donors' samples.

J is TRBJ2-5 and V is TRBV7-8; D not resolved. V lost 3 bases, J lost 5 bases, and 10 bases lay in between. The CDR3 is made up of 13 amino acids. Germline-derived CDR1 and CDR2 are SGHVS and FQNEAQ. In DNA, the CDR3 is TGTGCCAGCAGCTTCGAGGCTCGGGAGACCCAGTACTTC. Its translation is CASSFEARETQYF. The full variable domain, its missing parts supplied by reference TRBV7-8 and TRBJ2-5, is GAGVSQSPRYKVAKRGQDVALRCDPISGHVSLFWYQQALGQGPEFLTYFQNEAQLDKSGLPSDRFFAERPEGSVSTLKIQRTQQEDSAVYLCASSFEARETQYFGPGTRLLVL.

The genes are TRBV20-1 and TRBJ2-5; TRBD2 matches 12 bases. CDR1 DFQATT and CDR2 SNEGSKA come from the germline V gene (reference sequence). V gave up 0 bases and J gave up 2 bases; unmatched junction bases: 10. This CDR3 region has 18 residues. The CDR3 nucleotides are TGCAGTGCTAGAGAGGTTGGCCTAGCGGGGGGGACTCAAGAGACCCAGTACTTC. Residues: CSAREVGLAGGTQETQYF.

This clonotype was found a few times. The CDR3 region is CASGLGGISTEAFF. The CDR3 coding sequence is TGTGCTAGTGGTTTAGGAGGGATCAGCACTGAAGCTTTCTTT. This chain uses TRBV12-5 with TRBJ1-1, with D hard to call. V lost 3 bases, J lost 4 bases, and 12 bases lay in between. Germline V lookup: CDR1 LGHNT, CDR2 FRNRAP. The CDR3 runs 14 residues.

This chain connects TRBV7-9 to TRBJ2-5, with D perhaps TRBD2 (5 bases). V lost 4 bases to trimming and J lost 2 bases, with 8 bases between them. The CDR3 totals 13 residues. Germline lookup yields CDR1 SEHNR and CDR2 FQNEAQ (reference sequence). The CDR3 reads CASSSDFQETQYF. The CDR3 DNA reads TGTGCCAGCAGCTCGGACTTTCAAGAGACCCAGTACTTC.

This clonotype was seen ten or more times. The rearrangement links TRBV7-8 to TRBJ2-5, with 12 bases aligning to TRBD1. The CDR3 has 15 residues. Trimming took 5 bases from V and 5 from J; bases not matched to a gene: 6. The germline V gene encodes CDR1 SGHVS and CDR2 FQNEAQ. The CDR3 is CASSGTGQGAETQYF. CDR3 DNA sequence: TGTGCCAGCAGCGGAACGGGACAGGGGGCCGAGACCCAGTACTTC.

This clonotype was picked up many times. CDR3 sequence: CASSHGSVSNQPQHF. The CDR3 nucleotides read TGTGCCAGCAGCCACGGATCCGTTAGCAATCAGCCCCAGCATTTT. V and J are TRBV12-3 or TRBV12-4 and TRBJ1-5, with D unresolved. The CDR3 length is 15 residues. The V gene lost 6 bases and the J gene lost 0 bases, with 12 bases spanning the gap.

This clonotype has just a few counts. V gene TRBV5-1 combines with J gene TRBJ2-7, with D possibly called TRBD1 or TRBD2 (5 bases each). Trimming took 6 bases from V and 6 from J, leaving 19 bases between them. This CDR3 is 14 amino acids long. Germline CDR1 and CDR2: SGHRS and YFSETQ. The DNA for the CDR3 is TGCGCCAGCACTCCGGGACCCGGGGCCTCCGAGCAGTACTTC. This encodes CASTPGPGASEQYF.

This clonotype has more than one count but fewer than ten. The chain is built from TRBV4-2 and TRBJ2-7; D unclear. The V gene lost 0 bases and the J gene lost 6 bases, with 6 bases spanning the gap. Germline values: CDR1 LGHNA, CDR2 YNFKEQ. This CDR3 contains 12 residues. CDR3 sequence reads: CASSQDVSEQYF. The CDR3 coding sequence is TGTGCCAGCAGCCAAGATGTTTCCGAGCAGTACTTC.

This clonotype was observed at least ten times. The V and J genes are TRBV5-1 and TRBJ1-1; D unresolved. V lost 1 base and J 3 bases, leaving 10 bases between the germline ends. The CDR3 covers 14 residues. Germline loops: CDR1 SGHRS, CDR2 YFSETQ. The CDR3 loop reads CASSLSRSDTEAFF. The DNA for the CDR3 is TGCGCCAGCAGCTTGAGTCGATCTGACACTGAAGCTTTCTTT.

In its sample, this clonotype was seen many times. The chain joins TRBV27 to TRBJ1-5; D might be TRBD1 (5 bases). The V end lost 6 bases, the J end lost 6 bases, and 15 bases lay between the germline ends. Germline V gene data show CDR1 as MNHEY and CDR2 as SMNVEV (reference sequence). The CDR3 is made up of 14 amino acids. DNA of the CDR3: TGTGCCAGCAGCTCCTGGGGGAGCGCTCAGCCCCAGCATTTT. This codes for CASSSWGSAQPQHF.

This clonotype was counted many times. This chain connects TRBV2 to TRBJ2-7; TRBD1 might be the D (6 bases). Between the trimmed V and J ends, which lost 8 bases and 5 bases, there was a span of 16 bases. The V gene's germline CDR1 is SNHLY and CDR2 FYNNEI. This CDR3 is built from 13 residues. CDR3 DNA: TGTGCCAGCGGCACAGGGCGTGGGGACGAGCAGTACTTC. This codes for CASGTGRGDEQYF.

This clonotype has only a few counts. A read error is possible here, since a much larger clone lies one base away. Written as DNA, the CDR3 is TGTGCCAGCAGCTTGGGACCCGGGATAGGCTTCTACGAGCAGTACTTC. This sequence encodes CASSLGPGIGFYEQYF. This chain links TRBV11-1 with TRBJ2-7; the D call may be TRBD1 or TRBD2 (5 bases each). Between the trimmed V and J ends, which lost 3 bases and 3 bases, there was a span of 18 bases. This CDR3 has 16 residues. Germline CDR1 reads SGHAT; CDR2 reads FQDESV (reference sequence).

This clonotype was observed at least ten times. J is TRBJ1-6 and V is TRBV20-1; perhaps TRBD1 as D (6 bases). CDR1 is DFQATT and CDR2 is SNEGSKA in the germline V gene (reference sequence). CDR3 size: 17 residues. V was trimmed by 6 bases and J by 9 bases, leaving 27 bases between them. CDR3 sequence reads: CSAAPWTEGVGVSPLHF. In nucleotides, the CDR3 is TGCAGTGCGGCCCCCTGGACAGAGGGGGTTGGGGTTTCACCCCTCCACTTT.

In this sample, this clonotype turned up many times. The junction departs from the called germline gene at one end, perhaps through a read error. V is TRBV10-3 and J is TRBJ1-5, with D possibly being TRBD1 (5 bases). The CDR3 is made up of 16 amino acids. Germline lookup yields CDR1 ENHRY and CDR2 SYGVKD. This CDR3 is CANSDFQGYSNQPQHF. The CDR3 nucleotides read TGTGCCAACAGTGATTTTCAGGGATATAGCAATCAGCCCCAGCATTTT.

This clonotype was detected many times. The CDR3 sequence: CSAFRGQGGDQGGQYF. The CDR3 coding sequence is TGCAGTGCTTTCCGAGGGCAGGGAGGGGATCAGGGGGGGCAGTACTTC. The V call is TRBV20-1, the J call TRBJ2-7, with D perhaps TRBD1 or TRBD2 (7 bases each). This CDR3 has 16 amino acids. Trimming removed 5 bases at V and 9 bases at J, with 29 bases between. Germline assignment: CDR1 DFQATT and CDR2 SNEGSKA (reference sequence).

CDR3 nucleotides: TGCAGTGCTAGCGGGGGAAGCAATCAGCCCCAGCATTTT. Amino acids: CSASGGSNQPQHF. The chain recombines TRBV20-1 with TRBJ1-5, with D possibly matching TRBD1 (5 bases). Trimming removed 3 bases from V and 1 base from J, with 7 bases in between. This CDR3 has 13 amino acids. Germline CDR1 and CDR2: DFQATT and SNEGSKA (reference sequence).

This clonotype was seen ten or more times. V usage is TRBV7-2 and J usage is TRBJ1-2; 9 nucleotides agree with TRBD1. Trimming removed 3 bases from V and 8 bases from J; junction bases left unmatched: 7. The CDR3 sequence is 14 residues long. Per the germline V gene, CDR1 is SGHTA and CDR2 is FQGNSA. This chain's CDR3 is CASSLGQGLGGYTF. The CDR3 coding sequence is TGTGCCAGCAGCTTGGGACAGGGTTTGGGCGGCTACACCTTC.

The table lists this clonotype with a few counts. Just one base apart from a much larger clone, this may be a read error. The V call is TRBV12-3 or TRBV12-4, the J call TRBJ1-1; D is perhaps TRBD1 (5 bases). The CDR3 length is 14 residues. In DNA form, the CDR3 reads TGTGCCAGCAGTTTACAGGGAGTTGGGACTGAAGCTTGCTTT. Translating it yields CASSLQGVGTEACF.

Many counts were recorded for this clonotype. The CDR3 DNA reads TGTGCCAGCAGCGGATGGACAGGGAGGCACGAGCAGTACTTC. Translated, it gives CASSGWTGRHEQYF. V usage is TRBV7-6 and J usage is TRBJ2-7; 8 bases are a match to TRBD1. This CDR3 has 14 residues. CDR1 and CDR2 from the germline V gene are SGHVS and FNYEAQ. After removal of 5 bases from V and 5 bases from J, the junction contained 8 bases not matched to a gene.

The chain couples TRBV28 to TRBJ1-6; D gene unclear. The CDR3 contains 14 residues. Germline V gene data show CDR1 as MDHEN and CDR2 as SYDVKM. The V and J ends lost 3 bases and 13 bases respectively, with 16 bases between them. This CDR3 is CASSFRTQDGPLHF. DNA for the CDR3: TGTGCCAGCAGTTTCCGAACCCAGGACGGCCCCCTCCACTTT.

This clonotype has ten or more counts. The chain is built from TRBV6-5 and TRBJ1-3; D call uncertain. Germline lookup yields CDR1 MNHEY and CDR2 SVGAGI. V lost 0 bases, J lost 6 bases, and 15 bases lay in between. The CDR3 has 16 residues. The CDR3 region is CASSYSSAPVQNTIYF. CDR3 sequence (DNA): TGTGCCAGCAGTTACTCCTCGGCCCCGGTCCAAAACACCATATATTTT.

Concerning this clonotype: Since a much larger clone is just one base distant, this may be a read error. The chain joins TRBV6-2 or TRBV6-3 to TRBJ2-7; tentative D call: TRBD2 (5 bases). This CDR3 is 12 amino acids long. Looked up from germline, CDR1 is MNHEY and CDR2 is SVGEGT. CDR3 protein: CASVGGSYDQYF. The CDR3 nucleotides read TGTGCCAGCGTCGGAGGCTCCTACGATCAGTACTTC.

This clonotype occurred many times. The rearrangement joins TRBV28 to TRBJ2-7; no reliable D call. The CDR3 sequence is 14 residues long. V was clipped by 7 bases and J by 0 bases, with 13 bases between them. In germline, CDR1 is MDHEN, CDR2 SYDVKM. CDR3 region: CASIQSVYSYEQYF. The CDR3 DNA sequence: TGTGCCAGCATTCAATCGGTATACTCCTACGAGCAGTACTTC.